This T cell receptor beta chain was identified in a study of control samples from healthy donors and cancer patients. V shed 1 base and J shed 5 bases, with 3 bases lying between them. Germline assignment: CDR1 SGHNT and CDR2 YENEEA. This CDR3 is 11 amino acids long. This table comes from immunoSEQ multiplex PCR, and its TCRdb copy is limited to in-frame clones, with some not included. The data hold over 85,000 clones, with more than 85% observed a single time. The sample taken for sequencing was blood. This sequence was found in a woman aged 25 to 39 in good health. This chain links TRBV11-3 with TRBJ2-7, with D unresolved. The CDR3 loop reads CASSLVDEQYF. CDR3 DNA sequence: TGTGCCAGCAGCTTAGTCGACGAGCAGTACTTC.